This TCR beta chain emerged from a study of identical twins. Findings and limits, study-wide: The study reached conclusions through statistical analysis that was cross-sectional, not following the same donors. Models underestimated out-of-frame TCR alpha sharing in monozygotic twins.

The germline V gene encodes CDR1 LGHDT and CDR2 YNNKEL (reference sequence). There are 17 residues in the CDR3. Trimming cost V 1 base and J 0 bases; bases outside gene matches: 4. Only a few counts were recorded for this clonotype. Its antigen is as yet unknown. A universal primer site came from template switching; cDNA carried unique molecular identifiers. Using its own MiXCR run on the 5' RACE reads, TCRdb lists one record per CDR3 protein. This sample has more than 1.5 million distinct CDR3 sequences, with 25% to 35% found just once. The chain is built from TRBV3-1 and TRBJ2-1; 9 bases fit TRBD2. The sequencing input was cord blood. The clonotype comes from a newborn girl in good health. The CDR3 reads CASSQGLAESSYNEQFF. The DNA of the CDR3 is TGTGCCAGCAGCCAAGGACTAGCGGAGAGCTCCTACAATGAGCAGTTCTTC.